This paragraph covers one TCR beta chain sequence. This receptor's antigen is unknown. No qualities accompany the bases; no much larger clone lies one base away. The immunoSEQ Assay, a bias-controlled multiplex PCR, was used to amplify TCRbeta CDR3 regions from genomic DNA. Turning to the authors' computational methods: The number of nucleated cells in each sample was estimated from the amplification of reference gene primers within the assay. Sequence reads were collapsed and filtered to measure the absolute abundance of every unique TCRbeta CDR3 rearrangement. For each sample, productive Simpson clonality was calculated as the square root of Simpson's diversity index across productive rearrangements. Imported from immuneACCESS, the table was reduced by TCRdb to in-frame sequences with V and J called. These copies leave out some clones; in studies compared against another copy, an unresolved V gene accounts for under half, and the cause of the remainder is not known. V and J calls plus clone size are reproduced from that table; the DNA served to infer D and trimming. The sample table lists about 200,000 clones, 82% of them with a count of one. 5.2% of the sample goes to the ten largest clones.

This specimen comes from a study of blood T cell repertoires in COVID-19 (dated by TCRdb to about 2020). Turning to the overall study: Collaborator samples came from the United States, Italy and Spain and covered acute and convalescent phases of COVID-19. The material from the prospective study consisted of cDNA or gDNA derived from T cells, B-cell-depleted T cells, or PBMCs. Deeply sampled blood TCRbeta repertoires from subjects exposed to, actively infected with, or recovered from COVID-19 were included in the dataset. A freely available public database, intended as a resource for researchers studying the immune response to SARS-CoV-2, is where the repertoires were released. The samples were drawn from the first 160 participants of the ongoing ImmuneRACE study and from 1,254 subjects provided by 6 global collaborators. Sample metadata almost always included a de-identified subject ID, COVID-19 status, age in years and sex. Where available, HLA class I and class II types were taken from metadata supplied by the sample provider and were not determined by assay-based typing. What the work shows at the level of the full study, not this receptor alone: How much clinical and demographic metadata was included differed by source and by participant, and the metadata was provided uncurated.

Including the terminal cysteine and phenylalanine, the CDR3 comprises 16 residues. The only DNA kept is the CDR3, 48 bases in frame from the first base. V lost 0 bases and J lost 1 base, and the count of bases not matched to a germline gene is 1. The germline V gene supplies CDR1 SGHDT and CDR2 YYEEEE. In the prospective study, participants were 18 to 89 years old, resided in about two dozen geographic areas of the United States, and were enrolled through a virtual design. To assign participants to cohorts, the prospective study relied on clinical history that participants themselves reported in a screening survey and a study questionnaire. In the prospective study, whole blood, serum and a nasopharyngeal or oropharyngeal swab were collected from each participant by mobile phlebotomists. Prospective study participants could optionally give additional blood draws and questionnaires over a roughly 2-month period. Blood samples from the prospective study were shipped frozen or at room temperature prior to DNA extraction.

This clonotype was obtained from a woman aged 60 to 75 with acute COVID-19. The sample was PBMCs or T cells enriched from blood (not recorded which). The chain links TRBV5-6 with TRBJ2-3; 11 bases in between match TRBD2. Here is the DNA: TGTGCCAGCAGCTTGGGACTAGCGGGACGCACAGATACGCAGTATTTT. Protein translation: CASSLGLAGRTDTQYF.